The clone carrying this T cell receptor (beta chain) was seen once. This record comes from a study of CD8+CD57+ T cells in acquired aplastic anemia. TCR beta VDJ and CDR3 were profiled, and genomic DNA was the template. TCRdb itself ran the reads through MiXCR, one entry per CDR3 protein. The profile shows about 160,000 distinct CDR3 sequences, about 48% of them singletons. By flow cytometry, patients selected for sequencing had shown an expansion of CD8+CD57+ cells. The sequenced sample was sorted CD4+, CD8+, or CD8+CD57+ T cells (not recorded which) from PBMCs. The clonotype was recovered from a human donor with aplastic anemia.

CDR3 coding DNA: TGCGCCAGCAGCTTGGGAGACGTTAGCAATCAGCCCCAGCATTTT. This translates into CASSLGDVSNQPQHF. J is TRBJ1-5 and V is TRBV5-1; no clear D gene. V was clipped by 0 bases and J by 0 bases, with 7 bases between them. Germline V lookup: CDR1 SGHRS, CDR2 YFSETQ. The CDR3 runs 15 residues.